This T cell receptor (beta chain) was captured by sequencing in a study of T cell repertoires in cytomegalovirus infection. About the study: Both CMV infection and a matching HLA type were indicated by public TCR beta signatures.

TCRdb fed the reads into MiXCR, producing one record per CDR3 protein. The sample includes over 250,000 distinct CDR3 sequences, roughly 21% seen only once; the top ten take around 20%. This clonotype was observed at least ten times. The antigen is undetermined. Source: cultured PBMCs, taken from culture after CMV antigen stimulation. This sequence originates from a human donor in good health (CMV status not recorded). Some clones in this sample may be carry-over from other donors' samples.

CDR3 protein: CASSSRMNTEAFF. The CDR3, as DNA: TGTGCCAGCAGCTCGCGGATGAACACTGAAGCTTTCTTT. The gene calls are TRBV7-3 and TRBJ1-1, with D unresolved. The CDR3 contains 13 residues. Deletions cut 4 bases from V and 0 bases from J, with 6 bases between. Germline V CDR1 and CDR2: SGHTA, FQGTGA.